This T cell receptor beta chain was recovered during a study of T-cell memory formation after mild COVID-19. Study-wide results and limits: Within pre-infection memory, some responding clones were found, suggesting cross-reactive memory joined.

One entry per CDR3 protein results from TCRdb running MiXCR on the 5' RACE reads. This table has fewer than 400,000 distinct CDR3 sequences, 16% appearing once. The CDR3 is 13 amino acids. Germline CDR1 is DFQATT and CDR2 is SNEGSKA (reference sequence). V lost 3 bases and J lost 4, with 12 bases in between. The table lists this clonotype with a few counts. Its antigen remains unknown. The chain is built from TRBV20-1 and TRBJ1-2; no clear D. The specimen sequenced was PBMCs or a T cell subset sorted from them (not recorded which). This receptor was taken from a man between 18 and 35 years old who had mild COVID-19 (a few samples of this study predate the infection). Cell type and time point are not known. The CDR3 nucleotides are TGCAGTGCTAGCGGAGAACTCCGCTATGGCTACACCTTC. Protein: CSASGELRYGYTF.